These T cell receptor beta chains were read from a single sample in a study of graft-versus-host responses after intestinal transplantation. Which antigens these TCRs recognize remains unknown. Data came from immunoSEQ multiplex PCR; TCRdb stores just in-frame clones and leaves some out. The sample has over 65,000 clones; approximately 90% are singletons. Specimen: unstimulated CD8+ T cells sorted from spleen or lymph node cells, collected before transplant. Receptors originate from a human donor who was the organ donor for an intestinal transplant. Both conserved end residues are part of each CDR3. Each record gives: D gene, clone size, J gene, V gene, CDR3 DNA, CDR3 protein. The D gene is left open where the match is weak. Size tells how often a clone was seen (once, few, many) or the class of an expanded clone, and some rows leave it out.

d_gene: TRBD2
abundance: -
j_gene: TRBJ2-1
v_gene: TRBV5-1
CDR3nt: TGCGCCAGCAGCTTGTCACTAGCGGCCCTAAACAATGAGCAGTTCTTC
CDR3aa: CASSLSLAALNNEQFF

d_gene: -
abundance: once
j_gene: TRBJ2-1
v_gene: TRBV2
CDR3nt: TGTGCCAGCAGTGGGGGGACATTGGACTACAATGAGCAGTTCTTC
CDR3aa: CASSGGTLDYNEQFF

d_gene: TRBD1
abundance: few
j_gene: TRBJ1-4
v_gene: TRBV7-9
CDR3nt: TGTGCCAGCAGCCGAGGACAGGTCCGTAATGAAAAACTGTTTTTT
CDR3aa: CASSRGQVRNEKLFF

d_gene: -
abundance: -
j_gene: TRBJ2-1
v_gene: TRBV19
CDR3nt: TGTGCCAGTAGCAGATGGACCGACAATGAGCAGTTCTTC
CDR3aa: CASSRWTDNEQFF

d_gene: -
abundance: -
j_gene: TRBJ1-1
v_gene: TRBV4-1
CDR3nt: TGCGCCAGCAGCCAAGCCCCGGTGCTTATCACTGAAGCTTTCTTT
CDR3aa: CASSQAPVLITEAFF

d_gene: -
abundance: -
j_gene: TRBJ1-4
v_gene: TRBV7-9
CDR3nt: TGTGCCAGCAGCTTATATCACGGGACGGCTATTGAAAAACTGTTTTTT
CDR3aa: CASSLYHGTAIEKLFF

d_gene: -
abundance: -
j_gene: TRBJ2-1
v_gene: TRBV10-3
CDR3nt: TGTGCCATCAGAGAAGAACAGGGAATCGGCTCCTACAATGAGCAGTTCTTC
CDR3aa: CAIREEQGIGSYNEQFF

d_gene: -
abundance: -
j_gene: TRBJ2-5
v_gene: TRBV27
CDR3nt: TGTGCCAGCAGTTCCCAAGAGACCCAGTACTTC
CDR3aa: CASSSQETQYF

d_gene: -
abundance: -
j_gene: TRBJ2-5
v_gene: TRBV29-1
CDR3nt: TGCAGCGTTGACGGGGGTGAGGAGACCCAGTACTTC
CDR3aa: CSVDGGEETQYF

d_gene: -
abundance: once
j_gene: TRBJ2-3
v_gene: TRBV6-5
CDR3nt: TGTGCCAGCAGTGGACTCACAGATACGCAGTATTTT
CDR3aa: CASSGLTDTQYF

d_gene: TRBD1
abundance: -
j_gene: TRBJ2-7
v_gene: TRBV11-2
CDR3nt: TGTGCCAGCAGCTTTCACCTGGGACAGGGGAACGAGCAGTACTTC
CDR3aa: CASSFHLGQGNEQYF

d_gene: -
abundance: -
j_gene: TRBJ1-2
v_gene: TRBV4-2
CDR3nt: TGTGCCAGCAGCTTTGAAGACACCAGCCGCTACACCTTC
CDR3aa: CASSFEDTSRYTF

d_gene: -
abundance: -
j_gene: TRBJ1-2
v_gene: TRBV18
CDR3nt: TGTGCCAGCTCACCAACAGGGAGCGGCTACACCTTC
CDR3aa: CASSPTGSGYTF

d_gene: -
abundance: few
j_gene: TRBJ2-7
v_gene: TRBV7-9
CDR3nt: TGTGCCAGCAGCTTAGCGTGGGGGCCCTACGAGCAGTACTTC
CDR3aa: CASSLAWGPYEQYF

d_gene: TRBD1
abundance: -
j_gene: TRBJ1-2
v_gene: TRBV6-5
CDR3nt: TGTGCCAGCAGTATTGGACAGGGGCATGGCTACACCTTC
CDR3aa: CASSIGQGHGYTF

d_gene: -
abundance: -
j_gene: TRBJ2-7
v_gene: TRBV19
CDR3nt: TGTGCCAGCGGTCCGGGCCCCGAGAGCGAGCAGTACTTC
CDR3aa: CASGPGPESEQYF

d_gene: -
abundance: once
j_gene: TRBJ1-1
v_gene: TRBV2
CDR3nt: TGTGCCAGCACGGTTCTTGAAGCTTTCTTT
CDR3aa: CASTVLEAFF

d_gene: TRBD2
abundance: -
j_gene: TRBJ2-1
v_gene: TRBV28
CDR3nt: TGTGCCAGCAGTTTAGCGGGAGGGCCTTATGAGCAGTTCTTC
CDR3aa: CASSLAGGPYEQFF

d_gene: -
abundance: -
j_gene: TRBJ1-1
v_gene: TRBV6-1
CDR3nt: TGTGCCAGCAGTGAACTTTCCGGGGCTTTCTTT
CDR3aa: CASSELSGAFF

d_gene: -
abundance: -
j_gene: TRBJ2-2
v_gene: TRBV25-1
CDR3nt: TGTGCCAGCAGTGAATATGCAGGGAACACCGGGGAGCTGTTTTTT
CDR3aa: CASSEYAGNTGELFF

d_gene: -
abundance: -
j_gene: TRBJ2-1
v_gene: TRBV4-1
CDR3nt: TGCGCCAGCATGGTAGGGGGGCTGGGTGGTGAGCAGTTCTTC
CDR3aa: CASMVGGLGGEQFF

d_gene: -
abundance: -
j_gene: TRBJ2-7
v_gene: TRBV5-4
CDR3nt: TGTGCCAGCAGTTCGGGAGTTCTCGAGCAGTACTTC
CDR3aa: CASSSGVLEQYF

d_gene: TRBD1
abundance: -
j_gene: TRBJ1-6
v_gene: TRBV29-1
CDR3nt: TGCAGCGTTCGGCAGGGGGGTGAATATTCACCCCTCCACTTT
CDR3aa: CSVRQGGEYSPLHF

d_gene: TRBD1
abundance: -
j_gene: TRBJ2-1
v_gene: TRBV5-4
CDR3nt: TGTGCCAGCAGCTCAGGACAGGGGACCCACAATGAGCAGTTCTTC
CDR3aa: CASSSGQGTHNEQFF